The entry below describes one TCR beta chain. The sample originates from a study of cytomegalovirus exposure and HLA in healthy donors. The PCR made use of 60 Vbeta and 13 Jbeta primers. Assay used: immunoSEQ multiplex PCR; TCRdb lists only in-frame clones, some missing. This sample carries around 40,000 clones, with over 5.5% going to the ten biggest clones. Trimming took 5 bases from V and 5 from J, leaving 18 bases between them. The CDR3 totals 15 residues. Germline V gene data show CDR1 as SEHNR and CDR2 as FQNEAQ (reference sequence). Specimen: PBMCs. The V gene is TRBV7-9, the J gene TRBJ2-5, with a possible D match to TRBD1 (7 bases). The clonotype originates from a human donor in good health. CDR3 loop: CASSPRQGLGETQYF. The DNA of the CDR3 is TGTGCCAGCAGCCCGCGACAGGGACTCGGGGAGACCCAGTACTTC.